This TCR beta chain was captured in a study of tissue T cells after allogeneic stem cell transplantation. The overall study: Of the grafts for graft-versus-host disease patients, several were unmodified and three CD34-selected.

Per germline, CDR1 MNHEY and CDR2 SVGEGT. V lost 2 bases to trimming and J lost 1 base, with 6 bases between them. This CDR3 is built from 13 residues. Repertoires were generated with immunoSEQ multiplex PCR, while TCRdb's copy carries only in-frame clones and drops some. The sample lists 35,000 to 50,000 clones, approximately 92% occurring once. Sequenced here: blood, sampled before transplantation. This TCR came from a woman between 40 and 69 years old who later had graft-versus-host disease after an allogeneic stem cell transplant. This chain links TRBV6-2 or TRBV6-3 with TRBJ2-7; possible D gene TRBD1, 5 bases. The DNA of the CDR3 is TGTGCCAGCAGTTACCAGGGTTCCTACGAGCAGTACTTC. Its protein is CASSYQGSYEQYF.